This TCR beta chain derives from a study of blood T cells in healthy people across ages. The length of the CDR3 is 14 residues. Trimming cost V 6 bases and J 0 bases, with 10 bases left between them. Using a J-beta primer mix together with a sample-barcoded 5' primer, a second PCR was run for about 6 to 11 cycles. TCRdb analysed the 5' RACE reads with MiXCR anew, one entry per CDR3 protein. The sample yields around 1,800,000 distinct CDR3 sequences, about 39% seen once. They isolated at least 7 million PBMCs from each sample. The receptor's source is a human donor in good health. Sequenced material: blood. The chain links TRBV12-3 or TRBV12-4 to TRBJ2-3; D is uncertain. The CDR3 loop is CASSSSDSTDTQYF. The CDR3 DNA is TGTGCCAGCAGCTCCTCAGACAGCACAGATACGCAGTATTTT.